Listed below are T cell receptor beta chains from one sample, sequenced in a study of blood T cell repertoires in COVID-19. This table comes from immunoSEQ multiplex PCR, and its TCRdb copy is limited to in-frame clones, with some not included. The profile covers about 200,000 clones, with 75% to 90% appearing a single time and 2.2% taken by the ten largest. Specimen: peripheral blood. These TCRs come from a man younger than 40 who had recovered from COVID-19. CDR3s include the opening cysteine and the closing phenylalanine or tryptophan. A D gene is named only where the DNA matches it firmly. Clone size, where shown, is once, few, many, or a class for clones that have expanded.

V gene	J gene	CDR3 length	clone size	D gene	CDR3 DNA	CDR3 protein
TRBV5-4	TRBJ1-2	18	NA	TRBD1	TGTGCCAGCAGCTTAAACTCCTTTTTGACAGGGGAATCGGGTGGCTACACCTTC	CASSLNSFLTGESGGYTF
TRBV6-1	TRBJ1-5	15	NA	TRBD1	TGTGCCAGCAGTGTTCGACAGGGCCAAGGTCAGCCCCAGCATTTT	CASSVRQGQGQPQHF
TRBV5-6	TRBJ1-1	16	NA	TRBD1	TGTGCCAGCAGCACTACCTCCGCAGGGGGGAACACTGAAGCTTTCTTT	CASSTTSAGGNTEAFF
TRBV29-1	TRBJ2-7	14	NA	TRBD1	TGCAGCGTTGAATACGGGACAGATCCCTACGAGCAGTACTTC	CSVEYGTDPYEQYF
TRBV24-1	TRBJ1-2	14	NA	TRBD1	TGTGCCACCCGAGGGACAGGCGGAAACTATGGCTACACCTTC	CATRGTGGNYGYTF
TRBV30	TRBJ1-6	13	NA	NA	TGTGCCTGGAGTGAATCCGGTGGGGCGGCCCTCCACTTT	CAWSESGGAALHF
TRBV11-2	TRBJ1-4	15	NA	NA	TGTGCCAGCAGCCCTCAGCAGGGGTCTAATGAAAAACTGTTTTTT	CASSPQQGSNEKLFF
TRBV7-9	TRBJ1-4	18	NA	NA	TGTGCCAGCAGCTTACCCCCCCGGCGGTCTGCAACTAATGAAAAACTGTTTTTT	CASSLPPRRSATNEKLFF
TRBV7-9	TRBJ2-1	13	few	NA	TGTGCCAGCAGCTCGGGACTTTACAATGAGCAGTTCTTC	CASSSGLYNEQFF
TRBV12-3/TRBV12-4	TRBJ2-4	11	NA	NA	TGTGCCAGCAGTTCCCCTCTCCTTCAGTACTTC	CASSSPLLQYF
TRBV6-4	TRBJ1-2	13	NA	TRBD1	TGTGCCAGCAGTGACTCGACAGGGTATGGCTACACCTTC	CASSDSTGYGYTF
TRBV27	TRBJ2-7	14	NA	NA	TGTGCCAGCAGCCTTTCACCAACAGGGATCGAGCAGTACTTC	CASSLSPTGIEQYF
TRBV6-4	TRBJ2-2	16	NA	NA	TGTGCCAGCAGTGACTCACAGGGATCGAACACCGGGGAGCTGTTTTTT	CASSDSQGSNTGELFF
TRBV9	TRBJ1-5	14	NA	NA	TGTGCCAGCAGCGCATTGCCCATCGGGCAGCCCCAGCATTTT	CASSALPIGQPQHF
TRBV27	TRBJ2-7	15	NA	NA	TGTGCCAGCACCCCTTCAGCGGGCTCAACCTACGAGCAGTACTTC	CASTPSAGSTYEQYF
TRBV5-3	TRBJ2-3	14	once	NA	TGTGCCAGAAGCTTCCGCGGGGGCACAGATACGCAGTATTTT	CARSFRGGTDTQYF
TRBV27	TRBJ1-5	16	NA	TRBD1	TGTGCCAGCAGTTTATTTGGGGACAGGCCTGATCAGCCCCAGCATTTT	CASSLFGDRPDQPQHF
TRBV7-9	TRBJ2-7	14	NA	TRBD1	TGTGCCAGCAGCCCAGGGGGCGCCCCCTACGAGCAGTACTTC	CASSPGGAPYEQYF
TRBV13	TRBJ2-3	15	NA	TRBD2	TGTGCCAGCAGCCCGGGACTAGCGATTCATGATACGCAGTATTTT	CASSPGLAIHDTQYF
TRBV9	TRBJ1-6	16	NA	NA	TGTGCCAGCAGCGTTAGTCCTCCAGGGGATAATTCACCCCTCCACTTT	CASSVSPPGDNSPLHF
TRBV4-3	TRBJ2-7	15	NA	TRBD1	TGCGCCAGCAGCCAAGGGGCAGGGGGCCACTACGAGCAGTACTTC	CASSQGAGGHYEQYF
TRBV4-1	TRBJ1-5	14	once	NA	TGCGCCAGCAGCCAAGGGACATTGAATCAGCCCCAGCATTTT	CASSQGTLNQPQHF
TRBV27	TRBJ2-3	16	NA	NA	TGTGCCAGCAGGGACGTCAGGGCGACGAACACAGATACGCAGTATTTT	CASRDVRATNTDTQYF
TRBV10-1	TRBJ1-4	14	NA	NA	TGCGCCAGCAGCGCCGGCAGGGGCCGTGAAAAACTGTTTTTT	CASSAGRGREKLFF
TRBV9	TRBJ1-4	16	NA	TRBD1	TGTGCCAGCAGCGTAACCCCCGGGACAGCTAATGAAAAACTGTTTTTT	CASSVTPGTANEKLFF
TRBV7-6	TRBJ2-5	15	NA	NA	TGTGCCGGTAGCCGTTATCCAGGGATGAAAGAGACCCAGTACTTC	CAGSRYPGMKETQYF
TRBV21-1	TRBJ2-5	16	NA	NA	TGTGCCAGCAGCAAAAGGGGAGGACAGGAGGAAGAGACCCAGTACTTC	CASSKRGGQEEETQYF
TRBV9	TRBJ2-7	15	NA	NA	TGTGCCAGCAGCGCCTCAGGGGCCTTCTCCTACGAGCAGTACTTC	CASSASGAFSYEQYF
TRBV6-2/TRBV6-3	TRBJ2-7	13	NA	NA	TGTGCCAGCAGCGGCCCGGGGAGGAGGGAGCAGTACTTC	CASSGPGRREQYF
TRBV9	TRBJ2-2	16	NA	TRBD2	TGTGCCAGCAGCGCCAGACTAGCGGGGAACACCGGGGAGCTGTTTTTT	CASSARLAGNTGELFF
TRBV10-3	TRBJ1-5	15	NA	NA	TGTGCCATCAGTGAGTCGGTAGGGGCGGCGCAGCCCCAGCATTTT	CAISESVGAAQPQHF
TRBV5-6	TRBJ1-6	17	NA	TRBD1	TGTGCCAGCAGGCTAACCAGGGGGAGGTTGCGGAATTCACCCCTCCACTTT	CASRLTRGRLRNSPLHF
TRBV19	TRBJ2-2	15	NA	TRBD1	TGTGCCAGTAGTAACCGGGACAGTCAGACCGGGGAGCTGTTTTTT	CASSNRDSQTGELFF
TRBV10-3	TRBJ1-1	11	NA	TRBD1	TGTGCCATCGGGGCAGGGGGTGAAGCTTTCTTT	CAIGAGGEAFF
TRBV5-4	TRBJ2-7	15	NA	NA	TGTGCCAGCAGCTTGAGCCTTGCGTTCTCCTACGAGCAGTACTTC	CASSLSLAFSYEQYF
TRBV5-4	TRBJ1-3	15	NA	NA	TGTGCCAGCAGTCTGGGGGGGACTTCTGGAAACACCATATATTTT	CASSLGGTSGNTIYF
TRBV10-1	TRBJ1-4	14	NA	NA	TGCGCCAGCTTTCCCAGGGTGGGGAATGAAAAACTGTTTTTT	CASFPRVGNEKLFF
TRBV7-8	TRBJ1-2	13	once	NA	TGTGCCAGCAGCCCCGGGGCTAACTATGGCTACACCTTC	CASSPGANYGYTF
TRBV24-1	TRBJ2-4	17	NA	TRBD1	TGTGCCACCAGTGACTCGGACAGGGGAGATGGTGGAAACATTCAGTACTTC	CATSDSDRGDGGNIQYF
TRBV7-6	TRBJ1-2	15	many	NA	TGTGCCAGCAGCTTGGTGGACAGCCCTAACTATGGCTACACCTTC	CASSLVDSPNYGYTF
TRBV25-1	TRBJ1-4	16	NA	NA	TGTGCCAGCAGTGTCCATCCAGGGTCACGGAATGAAAAACTGTTTTTT	CASSVHPGSRNEKLFF
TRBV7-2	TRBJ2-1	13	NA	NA	TGTGCCAGCAGCTTAAGGGAGTTGAATGAGCAGTTCTTC	CASSLRELNEQFF
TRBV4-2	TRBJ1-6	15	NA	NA	TGTGCCAGCAGCCAAGATTCGGAGGGGCATTCACCCCTCCACTTT	CASSQDSEGHSPLHF